Sequencing of this T cell receptor (beta chain) was carried out in a study of blood T cell repertoires in COVID-19. Study context: Samples taken during acute and convalescent COVID-19 were collected in the United States, Italy and Spain. PBMCs, B-cell-depleted T cells, or T cells provided the cDNA or gDNA that made up the material.

Germline loops: CDR1 SGHNT, CDR2 YENEEA. This CDR3 comprises 13 residues. Trimming stripped 2 bases from V and 6 bases from J, with 8 bases between. Libraries were prepared by immunoSEQ multiplex PCR; TCRdb keeps only in-frame clonotypes and omits some of them. This table holds some 120,000 clones, around 80% found once. The sequenced sample was peripheral blood. The clonotype was recovered from a man aged 30-40 years with COVID-19, enrolled during active disease. This chain links TRBV11-3 with TRBJ2-1, with a tentative D call TRBD1 (6 bases). CDR3 sequence (DNA): TGTGCCAGCAGCTTAAGCAGGGGCAATGAGCAGTTCTTC. This translates into CASSLSRGNEQFF.